The entry that follows covers one TCR beta chain sequence. The antigen is undetermined. The CDR3 has 17 residues. V dropped 5 bases and J dropped 3 bases, with 20 bases sitting between them. Germline V gene lookup returns CDR1 SEHNR and CDR2 FQNEAQ (reference sequence). These data originate in a study of identical twins. Template switching created a universal primer site, and the cDNA included unique molecular identifiers. A single record per CDR3 protein comes from TCRdb applying MiXCR to the 5' RACE reads. Altogether 450,000 or so distinct CDR3 sequences are present, approximately 14% being singletons, with the ten largest covering roughly 0.5%. Findings and limits, study-wide: Out-of-frame alpha sequences shared by twins showed excess low generation probability. Conclusions rested on cross-sectional statistics rather than following the same donors.

These records were also assigned to another study, of yellow fever vaccine responses in identical twins. That paper states: Twins reportedly appeared to share part of their vaccine T cell response while keeping part individual.

The sample consisted of CD4+ T cells sorted from blood. This chain joins TRBV7-9 and TRBJ2-1; perhaps TRBD2 as D (5 bases). This sequence was found in a woman younger than 35 in good health. CDR3 in amino acids: CASSNPLEAGLYNEQFF. Written as DNA, the CDR3 is TGTGCCAGCAGCAACCCCCTGGAGGCAGGACTCTACAATGAGCAGTTCTTC.